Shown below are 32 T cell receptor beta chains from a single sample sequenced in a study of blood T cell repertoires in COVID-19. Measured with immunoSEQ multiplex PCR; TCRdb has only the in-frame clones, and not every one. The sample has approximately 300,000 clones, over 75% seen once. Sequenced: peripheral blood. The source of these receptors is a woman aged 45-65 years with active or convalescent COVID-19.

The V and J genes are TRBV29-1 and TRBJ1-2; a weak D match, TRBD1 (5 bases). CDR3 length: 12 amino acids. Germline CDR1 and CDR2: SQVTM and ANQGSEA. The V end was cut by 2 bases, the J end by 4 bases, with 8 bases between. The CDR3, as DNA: TGCAGCGTTGAATCGACAGCCTATGGCTACACCTTC. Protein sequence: CSVESTAYGYTF. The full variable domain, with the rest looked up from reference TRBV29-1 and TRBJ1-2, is SAVISQKPSRDICQRGTSLTIQCQVDSQVTMMFWYRQQPGQSLTLIATANQGSEATYESGFVIDKFPISRPNLTFSTLTVSNMSPEDSSIYLCSVESTAYGYTFGSGTRLTVV.

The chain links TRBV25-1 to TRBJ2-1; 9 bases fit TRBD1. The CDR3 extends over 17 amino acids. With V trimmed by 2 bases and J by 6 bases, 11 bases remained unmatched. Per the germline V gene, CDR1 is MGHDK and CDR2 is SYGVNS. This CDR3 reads CASSEGLGRDRVNEQFF. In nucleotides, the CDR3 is TGTGCCAGCAGTGAAGGACTAGGGCGGGACAGGGTCAATGAGCAGTTCTTC.

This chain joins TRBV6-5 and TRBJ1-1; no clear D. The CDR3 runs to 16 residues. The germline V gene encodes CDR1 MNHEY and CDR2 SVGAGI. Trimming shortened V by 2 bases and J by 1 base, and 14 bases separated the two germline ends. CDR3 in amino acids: CASSYGVSVGNTEAFF. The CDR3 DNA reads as TGTGCCAGCAGTTACGGGGTTAGCGTCGGGAACACTGAAGCTTTCTTT.

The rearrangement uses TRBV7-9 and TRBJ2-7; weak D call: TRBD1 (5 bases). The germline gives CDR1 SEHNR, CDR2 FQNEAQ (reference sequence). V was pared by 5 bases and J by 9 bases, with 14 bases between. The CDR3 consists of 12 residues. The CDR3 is CASSPLSQGQYF. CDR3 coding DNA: TGTGCCAGCAGCCCGCTCAGTCAGGGGCAGTACTTC.

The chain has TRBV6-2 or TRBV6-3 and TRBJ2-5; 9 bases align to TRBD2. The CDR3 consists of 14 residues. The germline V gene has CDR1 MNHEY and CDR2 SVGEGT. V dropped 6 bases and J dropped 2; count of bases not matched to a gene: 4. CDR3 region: CASSRLAGQETQYF. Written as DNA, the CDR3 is TGTGCCAGCAGCCGCCTAGCGGGACAAGAGACCCAGTACTTC.

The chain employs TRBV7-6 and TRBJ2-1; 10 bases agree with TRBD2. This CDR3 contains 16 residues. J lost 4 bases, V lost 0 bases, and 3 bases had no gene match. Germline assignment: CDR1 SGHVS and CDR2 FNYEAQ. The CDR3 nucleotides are TGTGCCAGCAGCTTAGCGACTAGCGGGCTTTACAATGAGCAGTTCTTC. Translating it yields CASSLATSGLYNEQFF.

DNA of the CDR3: TGTGCCAGCAGACGACGGGACAGGGGTGGCAATCAGCCCCAGCATTTT. Residues: CASRRRDRGGNQPQHF. The V and J genes are TRBV28 and TRBJ1-5; 10 bases align to TRBD1. CDR1 MDHEN and CDR2 SYDVKM come from the germline V gene. The CDR3 is 16 residues long. V was pared by 6 bases and J by 2 bases, with 7 bases of the junction left unmatched.

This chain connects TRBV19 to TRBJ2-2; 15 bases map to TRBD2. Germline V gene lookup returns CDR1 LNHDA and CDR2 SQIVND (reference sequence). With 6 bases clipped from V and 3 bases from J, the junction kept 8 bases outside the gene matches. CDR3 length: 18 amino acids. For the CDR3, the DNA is TGTGCCAGTAGGAAGGGACTAGCGGGAGGAAGGGACACCGGGGAGCTGTTTTTT. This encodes CASRKGLAGGRDTGELFF.

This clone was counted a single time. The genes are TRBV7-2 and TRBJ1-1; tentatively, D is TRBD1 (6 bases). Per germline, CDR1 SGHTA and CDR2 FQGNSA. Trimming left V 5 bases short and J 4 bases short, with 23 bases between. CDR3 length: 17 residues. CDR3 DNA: TGTGCCAGCAGCCGCCAGATCCGGGGGGCTCTTCGCACTGAAGCTTTCTTT. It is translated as CASSRQIRGALRTEAFF.

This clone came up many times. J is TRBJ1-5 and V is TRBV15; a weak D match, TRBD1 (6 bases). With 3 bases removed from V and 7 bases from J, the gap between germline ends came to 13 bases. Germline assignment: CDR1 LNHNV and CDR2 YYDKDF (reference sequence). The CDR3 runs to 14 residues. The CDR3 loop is CATSSQGRGQPQHF. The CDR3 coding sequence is TGTGCCACCAGCAGCCAGGGGAGAGGGCAGCCCCAGCATTTT.

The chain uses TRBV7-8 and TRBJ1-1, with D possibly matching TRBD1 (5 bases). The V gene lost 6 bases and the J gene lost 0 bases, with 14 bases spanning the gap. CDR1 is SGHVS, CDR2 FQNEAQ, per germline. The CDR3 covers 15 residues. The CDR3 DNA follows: TGTGCCAGCAGGGGGCCCGGCAGCATGAACACTGAAGCTTTCTTT. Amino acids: CASRGPGSMNTEAFF.

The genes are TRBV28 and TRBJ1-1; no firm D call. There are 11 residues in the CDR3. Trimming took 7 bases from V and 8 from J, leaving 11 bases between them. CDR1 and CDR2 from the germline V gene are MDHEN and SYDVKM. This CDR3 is CASTRGQEAFF. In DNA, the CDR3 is TGTGCCAGCACCCGGGGTCAAGAAGCTTTCTTT.

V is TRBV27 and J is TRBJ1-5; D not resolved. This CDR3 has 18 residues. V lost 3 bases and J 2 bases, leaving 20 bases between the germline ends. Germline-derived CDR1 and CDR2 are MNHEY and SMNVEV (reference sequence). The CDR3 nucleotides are TGTGCCAGCAGTTTCGCGGGAAACAATGATTATGGCAATCAGCCCCAGCATTTT. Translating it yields CASSFAGNNDYGNQPQHF.

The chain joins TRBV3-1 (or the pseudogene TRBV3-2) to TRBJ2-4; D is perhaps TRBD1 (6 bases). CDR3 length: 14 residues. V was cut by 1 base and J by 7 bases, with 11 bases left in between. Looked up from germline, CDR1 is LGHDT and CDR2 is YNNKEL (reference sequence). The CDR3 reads CASSQANRANIQYF. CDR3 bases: TGTGCCAGCAGCCAAGCGAACAGGGCGAACATTCAGTACTTC.

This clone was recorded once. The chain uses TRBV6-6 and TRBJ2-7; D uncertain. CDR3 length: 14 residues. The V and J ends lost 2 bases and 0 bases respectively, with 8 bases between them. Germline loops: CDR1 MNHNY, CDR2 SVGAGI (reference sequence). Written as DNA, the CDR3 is TGTGCCAGCAGTTACACCGGTCCCTCCTACGAGCAGTACTTC. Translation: CASSYTGPSYEQYF.

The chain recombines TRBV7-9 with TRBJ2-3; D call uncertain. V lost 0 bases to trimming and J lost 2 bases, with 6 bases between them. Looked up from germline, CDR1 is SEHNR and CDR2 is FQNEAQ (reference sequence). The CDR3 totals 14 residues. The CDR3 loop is CASSLASSTDTQYF. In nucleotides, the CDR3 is TGTGCCAGCAGCTTAGCTAGCTCCACAGATACGCAGTATTTT.

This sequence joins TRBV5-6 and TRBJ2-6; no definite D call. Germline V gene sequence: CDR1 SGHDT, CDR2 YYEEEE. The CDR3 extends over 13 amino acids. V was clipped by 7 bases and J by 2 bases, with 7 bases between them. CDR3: CASLLPGANVLTF. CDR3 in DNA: TGTGCCAGCCTACTTCCTGGGGCCAACGTCCTGACTTTC.

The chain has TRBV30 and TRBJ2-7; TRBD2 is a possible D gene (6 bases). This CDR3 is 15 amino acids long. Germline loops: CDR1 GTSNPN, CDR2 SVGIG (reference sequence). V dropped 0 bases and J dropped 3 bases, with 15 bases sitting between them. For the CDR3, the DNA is TGTGCCTGGAGTGTAGGGCGGGGACGGGACTACGAGCAGTACTTC. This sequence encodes CAWSVGRGRDYEQYF.

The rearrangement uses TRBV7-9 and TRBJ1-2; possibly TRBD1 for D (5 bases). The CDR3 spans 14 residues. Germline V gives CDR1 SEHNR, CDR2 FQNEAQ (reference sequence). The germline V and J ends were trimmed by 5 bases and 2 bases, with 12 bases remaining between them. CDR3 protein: CASSLNGGNYGYTF. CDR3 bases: TGTGCCAGCAGCCTAAACGGGGGAAACTATGGCTACACCTTC.

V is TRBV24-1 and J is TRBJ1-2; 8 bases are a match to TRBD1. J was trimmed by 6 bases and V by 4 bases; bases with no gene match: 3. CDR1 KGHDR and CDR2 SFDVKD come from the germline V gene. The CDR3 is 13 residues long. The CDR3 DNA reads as TGTGCCACCAGTGAGCGGACAGGGAATGGCTACACCTTC. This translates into CATSERTGNGYTF.

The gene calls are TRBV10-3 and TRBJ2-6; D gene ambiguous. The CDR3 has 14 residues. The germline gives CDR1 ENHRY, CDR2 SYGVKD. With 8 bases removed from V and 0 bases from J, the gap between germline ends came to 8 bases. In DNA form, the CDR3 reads TGTGCCATCGGGCCTGACTCTGGGGCCAACGTCCTGACTTTC. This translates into CAIGPDSGANVLTF.

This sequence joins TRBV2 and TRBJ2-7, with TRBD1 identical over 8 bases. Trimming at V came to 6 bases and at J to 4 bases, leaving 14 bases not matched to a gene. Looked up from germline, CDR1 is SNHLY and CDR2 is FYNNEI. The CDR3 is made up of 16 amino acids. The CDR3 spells CASRGKLRGQWYEQYF. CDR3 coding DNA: TGTGCCAGCAGGGGGAAACTCAGGGGGCAGTGGTACGAGCAGTACTTC.

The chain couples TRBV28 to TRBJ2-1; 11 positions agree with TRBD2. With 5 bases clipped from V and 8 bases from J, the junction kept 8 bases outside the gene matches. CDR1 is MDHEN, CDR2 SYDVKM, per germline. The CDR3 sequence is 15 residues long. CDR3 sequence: CASSRSGRGRYEQFF. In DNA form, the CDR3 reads TGTGCCAGCAGTCGTAGCGGGAGGGGGCGATATGAGCAGTTCTTC.

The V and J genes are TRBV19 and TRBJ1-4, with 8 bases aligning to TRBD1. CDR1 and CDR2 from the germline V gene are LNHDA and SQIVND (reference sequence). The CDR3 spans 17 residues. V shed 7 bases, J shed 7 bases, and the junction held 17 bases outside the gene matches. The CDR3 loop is CASTKGTGPAWGEKLFF. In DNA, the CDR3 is TGTGCCAGTACCAAAGGGACAGGCCCGGCCTGGGGTGAAAAACTGTTTTTT.

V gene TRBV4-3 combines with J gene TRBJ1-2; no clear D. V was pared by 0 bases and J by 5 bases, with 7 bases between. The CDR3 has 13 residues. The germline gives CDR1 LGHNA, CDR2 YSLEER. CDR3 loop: CASSQDHSYGYTF. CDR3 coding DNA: TGCGCCAGCAGCCAAGATCACAGTTATGGCTACACCTTC.

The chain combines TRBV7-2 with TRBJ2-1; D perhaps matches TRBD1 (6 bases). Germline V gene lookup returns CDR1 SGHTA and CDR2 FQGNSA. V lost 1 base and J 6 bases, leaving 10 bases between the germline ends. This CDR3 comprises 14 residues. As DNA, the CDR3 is TGTGCCAGCAGCTTAGTATGGACAGCCAATGAGCAGTTCTTC. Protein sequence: CASSLVWTANEQFF.

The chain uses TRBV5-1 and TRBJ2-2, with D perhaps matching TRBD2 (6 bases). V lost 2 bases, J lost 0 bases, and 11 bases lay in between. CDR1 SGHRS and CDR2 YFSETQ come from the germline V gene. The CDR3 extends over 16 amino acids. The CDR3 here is CASSFLSGSNTGELFF. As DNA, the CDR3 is TGCGCCAGCAGCTTTCTTAGCGGATCGAACACCGGGGAGCTGTTTTTT.

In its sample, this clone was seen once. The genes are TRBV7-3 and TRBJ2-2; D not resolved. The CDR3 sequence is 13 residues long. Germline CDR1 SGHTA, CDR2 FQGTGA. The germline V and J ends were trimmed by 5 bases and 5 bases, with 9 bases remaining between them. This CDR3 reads CASSLTETGELFF. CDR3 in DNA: TGTGCCAGCAGCCTTACCGAGACCGGGGAGCTGTTTTTT.

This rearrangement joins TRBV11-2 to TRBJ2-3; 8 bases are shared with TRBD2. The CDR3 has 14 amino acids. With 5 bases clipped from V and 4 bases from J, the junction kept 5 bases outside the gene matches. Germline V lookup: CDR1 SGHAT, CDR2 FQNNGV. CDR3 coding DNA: TGTGCCAGCAGCGATAGAGCGGGAGCAGATACGCAGTATTTT. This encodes CASSDRAGADTQYF.

CDR3 loop: CASSQEIRLYGYTF. The DNA for the CDR3 is TGCGCCAGCAGCCAAGAAATAAGACTGTATGGCTACACCTTC. The gene calls are TRBV4-1 and TRBJ1-2; D is uncertain. V lost 0 bases and J lost 5, with 10 bases in between. The CDR3 totals 14 residues. Germline V CDR1 and CDR2: MGHRA, YSYEKL.

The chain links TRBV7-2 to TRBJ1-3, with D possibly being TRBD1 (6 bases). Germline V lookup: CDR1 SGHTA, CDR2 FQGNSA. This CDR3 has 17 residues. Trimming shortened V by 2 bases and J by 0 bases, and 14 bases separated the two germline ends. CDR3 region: CASSLIVGGLSGNTIYF. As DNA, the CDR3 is TGTGCCAGCAGCTTAATAGTCGGGGGGCTCTCTGGAAACACCATATATTTT.

The CDR3 region is CAIRQTSGAINEQFF. Here the CDR3 DNA reads TGTGCCATCAGACAGACTAGCGGGGCCATCAATGAGCAGTTCTTC. This chain connects TRBV10-3 to TRBJ2-1, with 11 bases fitting TRBD2. This CDR3 is built from 15 residues. Trimming cost V 6 bases and J 6 bases; bases outside gene matches: 7. Germline V gene lookup returns CDR1 ENHRY and CDR2 SYGVKD.